What follows describes a single TCR beta chain. This clonotype came up many times. The antigen this receptor binds is unknown. Per-base quality was not reported, and no clone a single base away is much larger than it. Naive CD8 T cell libraries were made from approximately 22,000 to 940,000 sorted cells using 10%, 30% or 50% of purified RNA. On a BD FACSAria II, naive CD8 T cells were FACS-sorted as CD8+CD4-CCR7+CD45RA+ and collected into RLT Plus buffer. To test detection sensitivity, Jurkat RNA equivalent to ten TCR copies was spiked into samples of about 17,000-1,100,000 naive CD8 T cells. Enrichment of CD8 T cells was performed with RosetteSep CD8+ T Cell Enrichment Cocktail and Ficoll-Paque, after which ACK red cell lysis was carried out. These data belong to a study of molecular identifiers for immune sequencing clone quantification (dated by TCRdb to the late 2010s). In the study overall: For a replicate experiment, RNA from roughly 20,000 or 100,000 naive CD8 T cells was divided into five aliquots, of which four were sequenced. CD8 T cells were used in a methods study to benchmark molecular-identifier clustering-based TCR repertoire sequencing (MIDCIRS) and TCR RNA copy counting. What the study reported, not specific to this receptor: In CMV-specific effector cells, over 99% of molecules were held by clones above 20 RNA copies, whereas under 1% of molecules were held by such clones in naive cells. Spiked-in Jurkat TCR RNA equivalent to a single cell was reported to be detectable even among approximately 900,000 naive CD8 T cells. Modeling estimated about 2.8 recovered TCR RNA copies per cell, compared with about 9.3 by digital PCR, which implies about 32% capture efficiency. Naive libraries contained spiked-in Jurkat TCR RNA (10 copies' worth), which is not part of the donor repertoire. When barcode sub-clustering was not used, chimeric consensus sequences inflated TCR diversity, with chimeras reaching as high as 47%. Identical TCR molecules sharing a barcode could cause highly expanded clone sizes to be underestimated.

Per the germline V gene, MGHDK is the CDR1 and SYGVNS is the CDR2. Taken from cysteine to phenylalanine, the CDR3 has 13 residues. Only the CDR3 portion is preserved as DNA: 39 bases, with reading frame beginning at the first base. Clipping removes 3 bases from V and 11 bases from J, with 5 as the unmatched junction base count. Libraries were constructed by PCR. TCRdb names Illumina HiSeq 4000 as the instrument used. Bulk TCR libraries were prepared as previously described, using TCR primers listed in Table S5. Purification of total RNA was performed with the Qiagen AllPrep DNA/RNA kit. Before analysis, reads from multiple sequencing runs of one library were combined. The study's own analysis went as follows. Reads were retained only if their TCR constant sequence matched exactly, and those retained reads were trimmed to 150 nt and grouped according to their 12-nt molecular barcodes. Within each barcode group, reads were sub-clustered at a 15% Levenshtein threshold, and quality-weighted consensus sequences were built per RNA molecule. Non-functional sequences were filtered out, along with any lower-count sequence sitting one edit away from another sequence. On the basis of fitting two negative binomial distributions, barcode sub-clusters with fewer than 20% of the maximum read count were discarded. The public reads were reprocessed in TCRdb via fastp at Q25 and MiXCR, keeping in-frame beta chains. Each entry merges the rows of one CDR3 protein and shows their most common DNA and genes. TCRdb's processing, not the authors' own work, is the source of the V and J calls. For this sample the table gives 55,000 to 75,000 distinct CDR3 sequences, of which roughly 18% were detected only once. The ten largest account for approximately 1.5% of the sample.

Sequencing was performed on naive CD8+ T cells from blood, with Jurkat cell RNA spiked in. The sample's cell subset or site, from its label and the paper: FACS-sorted CD8+CD4-CCR7+CD45RA+ naive T cells. The sequence is built from TRBV25-1 and TRBJ2-3; TRBD1 lines up with 10 middle nucleotides. This receptor was identified in a human donor in good health. Some libraries in this study had Jurkat cell RNA spiked in. The nucleotide sequence is given as TGTGCCAGCAGTGAGACAGGGGGCGGCGGGCAGTATTTT. Protein translation: CASSETGGGGQYF.